A single sample is the source of the 10 T cell receptor beta chains below, sequenced in a study of Graves' ophthalmopathy and Graves' hyperthyroidism. Amplification of the TCR beta CDR3 regions used RNA transcripts (as template). First-round RT-PCR employed HTBI primers, with a second-round multiplex PCR after it. TCRdb independently ran MiXCR on the multiplex PCR reads; one entry per CDR3 protein. The table records hundreds of thousands of distinct CDR3 sequences, 22% of them present only once. Sequencing was performed on peripheral blood. These receptors were obtained from a woman aged 18-29 years with stable Graves' hyperthyroidism. Some clones in this sample may be carry-over from other donors' samples.

This clonotype was observed at least ten times. The chain is built from TRBV4-1 and TRBJ2-2, with 12 nucleotides matching TRBD2. The CDR3 loop spans 16 amino acids. The J segment lost 2 bases and the V segment lost 5 bases, leaving 3 bases of the junction unmatched. In germline, CDR1 is MGHRA, CDR2 YSYEKL. The CDR3 protein is CASSYGLAGNTGELFF. The CDR3, as DNA: TGCGCCAGCAGCTACGGACTAGCGGGAAACACCGGGGAGCTGTTTTTT.

To note about this clonotype: The junction differs from germline at one of its ends, possibly a read error. The V gene is TRBV3-1, the J gene TRBJ2-5; 9 bases fit TRBD2. The end of the DNA fits TRBJ2-1 better, so the J call may be wrong. The CDR3 has 21 residues. Germline V CDR1 and CDR2: LGHDT, YNNKEL (reference sequence). Written as DNA, the CDR3 is TGTGCCAGCAGCCAAGATCGGCCCCAGAAAGCGGGGGGTATATCCTACAATGACCAGTTCTTC. Residues: CASSQDRPQKAGGISYNDQFF.

This clonotype was seen many times. This sequence joins TRBV14 and TRBJ1-6; 7 bases align to TRBD1. The V gene end was trimmed by 0 bases and the J gene end by 5 bases; junction bases not matched to a gene: 1. Germline CDR1 is SGHDN and CDR2 is FVKESK. The length of the CDR3 is 15 residues. The CDR3 nucleotides read TGTGCCAGCAGCCAAGACAGGGGGAATAATTCACCCCTCCACTTT. It specifies CASSQDRGNNSPLHF.

This clonotype has more than one count but fewer than ten. For the CDR3, the DNA is TGTGCCCGCCGTACGTGGGAGCTGTTTTTT. As protein: CARRTWELFF. The V and J genes are TRBV5-6 and TRBJ2-2; D remains unclear. CDR3 length: 10 amino acids. CDR1 is SGHDT, CDR2 YYEEEE, per germline. V was shortened by 10 bases and J by 9 bases, with 10 bases between the two germline ends.

V gene TRBV2 combines with J gene TRBJ2-7; 7 positions agree with TRBD1. The J segment lost 2 bases and the V segment lost 6 bases, leaving 4 bases of the junction unmatched. The CDR3 is made up of 13 amino acids. CDR1 is SNHLY, CDR2 FYNNEI, per germline. In DNA form, the CDR3 reads TGTGCCAGCAGGAAGGGGGCAGCCTACGAGCAGTACTTC. Translating gives CASRKGAAYEQYF.

This clonotype was observed at least ten times. The DNA for the CDR3 is TGTGCCAGCAGCGTAACCCGCTACTCGACTAGCGGGGGGAAAATTCAGTACTTC. Protein sequence: CASSVTRYSTSGGKIQYF. This rearrangement joins TRBV6-1 to TRBJ2-4; 13 nucleotides agree with TRBD2. There are 18 residues in the CDR3. J gave up 10 bases and V 6 bases, and 18 bases lay outside the gene matches. Germline V CDR1 and CDR2: MNHNS, SASEGT.

Regarding this clonotype: A much bigger clone sits one base away, suggesting this may be a read error. This chain uses TRBV2 with TRBJ2-2; 7 bases map to TRBD1. V was clipped by 6 bases and J by 0 bases; unmatched bases: 4. Per the germline V gene, CDR1 is SNHLY and CDR2 is FYNNEI. CDR3 length: 15 amino acids. Here the CDR3 DNA reads TGTGCCAGCAGGTTCGGACAGGCGAACACCGGGGAGCTGTTTTTT. This encodes CASRFGQANTGELFF.

The chain recombines TRBV20-1 with TRBJ2-5; TRBD1 might be the D (6 bases). Deletions cut 3 bases from V and 2 bases from J, with 10 bases between. This CDR3 is 13 amino acids long. CDR1 is DFQATT and CDR2 is SNEGSKA in the germline V gene (reference sequence). CDR3 DNA: TGCAGTGCTAGGTCAGGGGTTCAAGAGACCCAGTACTTC. This gives the protein CSARSGVQETQYF.

The V gene is TRBV6-5, the J gene TRBJ1-1, with D unclear. CDR1 is MNHEY, CDR2 SVGAGI, per germline. V gave up 2 bases and J gave up 3 bases, with 13 bases separating them. The CDR3 covers 15 residues. The CDR3 DNA follows: TGTGCCAGCAGTTACCAAATTAGTGGGGACACTGAAGCTTTCTTT. Protein sequence: CASSYQISGDTEAFF.

This chain links TRBV27 with TRBJ2-2; 11 bases agree with TRBD1. Losses at the gene ends were 6 bases for V and 0 bases for J; bases not matched to a gene: 9. The CDR3 is 18 residues long. Germline V lookup: CDR1 MNHEY, CDR2 SMNVEV (reference sequence). The CDR3 here is CASRKPVGQGANTGELFF. In DNA form, the CDR3 reads TGTGCCAGCAGAAAACCAGTGGGACAGGGGGCGAACACCGGGGAGCTGTTTTTT.